This T cell receptor (beta chain) derives from a study of beta chain features in type 1 diabetes (dated by TCRdb to between 2018 and 2020). About the study as a whole: No differences in mean age, gender distribution, total cell number or subset yield were found between patients and healthy donors. In the study, TCRB repertoires of sorted circulating CD4+ T cell subsets from recently diagnosed type 1 diabetes patients were compared with those of matched healthy donors. Whereas all 30 or so donors provided naive and central memory subsets, regulatory and stem cell-like memory subsets were isolated from just 8 patients and about 8 healthy donors. A total of 107,917,701 sorted cells were examined across all samples, and the number of cells per subset was strongly correlated with RNA yield.

The entire isolated RNA was reverse transcribed using the High Capacity cDNA Reverse Transcription Kit, and thus expressed TCRB transcripts were sequenced. Naive, central memory and regulatory T cell samples underwent deep immunoSEQ sequencing, averaging about 3.57 million total reads per sample. Sorted cells were lysed in RLT buffer, and RNA was extracted using DNase-treated RNeasy Micro or Mini kits according to cell number. Each cell subset was processed on its own to prevent cross-contamination, while patient and healthy donor samples were processed together. The immunoSEQ multiplex PCR was used to amplify TCRB sequences from cDNA, yielding 87-bp fragments that span the CDR3 region. Amplicons were sequenced on the Illumina HiSeq platform. The authors' pipeline ran thus. Synthetic template baselines were used to correct PCR bias computationally, reads within Hamming distance 2 were collapsed, and singletons that could not be merged were discarded. Reads were aligned against IMGT to assign V, D and J genes, CDR3 length and insertions or deletions at six rearrangement sites. Within each subset, clonotype counts were normalized to sorted cell number, and only after that were true diversity and Gini coefficients computed with the tcR R package. The overlap coefficient, calculated on TCRB nucleotide sequences, was used to measure repertoire sharing. Out-of-frame TCRB sequences from naive cells were analyzed as a proxy for the pre-selection repertoire. Entries here come from immuneACCESS through TCRdb and include only in-frame sequences with V and J called. Some clones fail to appear in such tables; in the studies checked, an unresolved V gene covers under half of the shortfall, and the cause of the remainder is unknown. Clone size and the V and J calls come from that table; the DNA yielded D and trimming. For this sample there are roughly 700,000 clones; 13% appear just once. The leading ten clones occupy 0.022% of the sample.

Broader findings and caveats from the paper: HLA sub-analyses involved small numbers of individuals, so any influence of HLA type on TCRB rearrangement remained unresolved. Shorter templates might have been favored by PCR, but patient and control samples were amplified and corrected together, so both groups would have been affected equally by any skew. Because cDNA was sequenced instead of genomic DNA, activated cells with high expression could be over-represented, although the groups did not differ in activation or CD3 levels. Naive, central memory and regulatory TCRB repertoires appeared to be more alike among patients than among healthy donors. A moderate but significant shortening of TCRB CDR3 length was observed in type 1 diabetes patients in all four CD4+ subsets. At VDJ recombination sites, patients with type 1 diabetes made fewer insertions and deleted more nucleotides, a pattern implying thymic rearrangement abnormalities.

About this clone: It lacks a known antigen. Base qualities are not recorded, but no much larger clone differs from it by a single base.

Each donor gave one peripheral blood draw, around 0.12 L on average, collected into heparinised tubes. A BD FACSAria II and a panel including CD45RO, CCR7, CD25, CD127, CD95 and CD27 were used to sort naive, central memory, regulatory and stem cell-like memory CD4+ T cells. All sorted populations exceeded 95% purity. Right away, PBMCs were isolated by Lymphoprep density gradient centrifugation and were stained directly, with no culture step. To minimize batch effects, samples were stained and sorted in pairs, one healthy donor with one patient per experiment. The clonotype comes from a man aged 18 to 29 with type 1 diabetes. Sequencing used naive CD4+ T cells from blood. The cell subset or site label, as the study defines it: true naive CD4+ T cells.

The bases are TGTGCCAGCAGCACAGAAGGACAGCTGAGCTCCTACAATGAGCAGTTCTTC. It encodes CASSTEGQLSSYNEQFF. The sequence is built from TRBV7-2 and TRBJ2-1; the D region possibly corresponds to TRBD1 (6 bases align). Reading from cysteine to phenylalanine, the CDR3 counts 17 amino acids. The DNA shown is the 51-base CDR3, in frame from base 1. CDR1 and CDR2 (SGHTA, FQGNSA) derive from the germline V gene. V and J lose 5 bases and 0 bases, and a span of 17 bases separates them.